A selection of T cell receptor beta chains follows, all from one sample in a study of regulatory T cells in long-lasting Graves disease. TCRdb itself ran the multiplex PCR reads through MiXCR, one entry per CDR3 protein. The sample lists approximately 270,000 distinct CDR3 sequences, 15% to 20% seen once, with around 15% in the top ten. A further study also used this sample, focusing on T cells in Graves' hyperthyroidism and ophthalmopathy.

This sample comprised peripheral blood mononuclear cells (PBMCs), obtained at new diagnosis, from a patient treated with antithyroid drugs. Receptors were obtained from a woman aged 25 to 39 with Graves disease. Both conserved end residues are part of each CDR3. D genes are given only for firm matches. Clone sizes are given selectively: once, few, many, or a class where the clone is expanded.

D,J,V,size,DNA,CDR3
NA,TRBJ1-2,TRBV20-1,many,TGCAGTGCTAGTTTTACAGGATATGGCTACACCTTC,CSASFTGYGYTF
TRBD1,TRBJ1-2,TRBV7-2,many,TGTGCCAGCAGCTACAGGGGGCTCGGCTACACCTTC,CASSYRGLGYTF
NA,TRBJ1-2,TRBV4-1,many,TGCGCCAGCAGCCAAGTAGAGGGGCCTCAATATGGCTACACCTTC,CASSQVEGPQYGYTF
NA,TRBJ1-1,TRBV18,many,TGTGCCAGCTCACCACCGGTGGGAGGAGGGACTGAAGCTTTCTTT,CASSPPVGGGTEAFF
NA,TRBJ2-7,TRBV6-1,NA,TGTGCCAGCAGCCACGTACTCAGACAGGGACTGAGCTCCTACGAGCAGTACTTC,CASSHVLRQGLSSYEQYF
NA,TRBJ1-2,TRBV6-5,many,TGTGCCAGCAGTTACAGTGGGTATGGCTACACCTTC,CASSYSGYGYTF
TRBD1,TRBJ1-6,TRBV10-3,many,TGTGCCATCAGGAGACAGGGAAACAATTCACCCCTCCACTTT,CAIRRQGNNSPLHF
NA,TRBJ2-7,TRBV7-9,many,TGTGCCAGCAGCTTAAGTAACCGTTACGAGCAGTACTTC,CASSLSNRYEQYF
NA,TRBJ2-3,TRBV19,NA,TGTGCCAGTAGTGACGAGTTCACAGATACGCAGTATTTT,CASSDEFTDTQYF
NA,TRBJ1-4,TRBV5-1,many,TGCGCCAGCAGCTTGGTTGCGGGGGTTTTAGGTGAAAAACTGTTTTTT,CASSLVAGVLGEKLFF
TRBD2,TRBJ2-3,TRBV20-1,many,TGCAGTGCTGAGTCCTTGGGGGGGGGGGAAACCACAGATACGCAGTATTTT,CSAESLGGGETTDTQYF
NA,TRBJ2-1,TRBV6-2/TRBV6-3,many,TGTGTCACCTCCGGGAGACGCTCCTACAATGAGCAGTTCTTC,CVTSGRRSYNEQFF
TRBD2,TRBJ2-5,TRBV20-1,many,TGCAGTGCTAGAGTCCTAGCGGGTGGTTTGGAGACCCAGTACTTC,CSARVLAGGLETQYF
NA,TRBJ2-7,TRBV2,many,TGTGCCAGCAGTGAAGCGTGGATCTTGGGGGCTAAGTCCTACGAGCAGTACTTC,CASSEAWILGAKSYEQYF
NA,TRBJ1-1,TRBV7-9,many,TGTGCCAGCAGCTCGGGAGGAGGGGCTCGCACTGAAGCTTTCTTT,CASSSGGGARTEAFF
TRBD1,TRBJ2-1,TRBV6-1,few,TGTGCCAGCAGTAAAGGGACAGGGGTAAGCGGCAATGAGCAGTTCTTC,CASSKGTGVSGNEQFF
TRBD2,TRBJ2-3,TRBV11-2,NA,TGTGCCAGCAGCTTAGGGACTAGCGGCCTACCCTACGATACGCAGTATTTT,CASSLGTSGLPYDTQYF
NA,TRBJ2-1,TRBV5-1,many,TGCGCCAGCAGCTTGGGTGGATACTACAATGAGCAGTTCTTC,CASSLGGYYNEQFF
TRBD2,TRBJ2-1,TRBV2,NA,TGTGCCAGCAGCGACCCTAGCGGGGGGGTTTACAATGAGCAGTTCTTC,CASSDPSGGVYNEQFF
TRBD2,TRBJ2-7,TRBV2,NA,TGTGCCAGCAGCCGACTAGCGGGGTTGGCCCACGAGCAGTACTTC,CASSRLAGLAHEQYF
NA,TRBJ1-1,TRBV5-1,many,TGCGCCAGCAAAGGCGATATGAACACTGAAGCTTTCTTT,CASKGDMNTEAFF
TRBD2,TRBJ2-1,TRBV11-2,many,TGTGCCAGCAGCTATCTAGCGGGAACCTACAATGAGCAGTTCTTC,CASSYLAGTYNEQFF
TRBD1,TRBJ2-1,TRBV19,many,TGTGCCAGTAGTTTGGACAGGGGGGTGGGTGAGCAGTTCTTC,CASSLDRGVGEQFF
NA,TRBJ2-3,TRBV7-2,many,TGTGCCAGCAGTTTGGGATCCCCAGATACGCAGTATTTT,CASSLGSPDTQYF
NA,TRBJ1-5,TRBV12-3/TRBV12-4,many,TGTGCCAGCAGTTTAGTTCCCCCAGGGGCTCAGCCCCAGCATTTT,CASSLVPPGAQPQHF
NA,TRBJ1-1,TRBV20-1,many,TGCAGTGCTAGAGTGGACGGCGAGTTGAACACTGAAGCTTTCTTT,CSARVDGELNTEAFF
NA,TRBJ2-7,TRBV7-2,many,TGTGCCAGCAGCCTGGGGTCCGGTTTCTCCTACGAGCAGTACTTC,CASSLGSGFSYEQYF
NA,TRBJ1-2,TRBV13,many,TGTGCCAGCAGCTCACTCGGCGGCGCGGATAATGGCTACACCTTC,CASSSLGGADNGYTF
NA,TRBJ2-1,TRBV24-1,NA,TGTGCCACCAGTGATGCATCGGAGCAGTTCTTC,CATSDASEQFF
NA,TRBJ1-6,TRBV10-3,many,TGTGCCATCAGTGAACGAGGCGGGGAATCACCCCTCCACTTT,CAISERGGESPLHF
NA,TRBJ2-5,TRBV3-1,NA,TGTGCCAGCAGCCAACCCCAGGGTGGGACACAAGAGACCCACTACTTC,CASSQPQGGTQETHYF
NA,TRBJ1-4,TRBV5-1,many,TGCGCCAGCAGAGTGTACCCCTCAACTAATGAAAAACTGTTTTTT,CASRVYPSTNEKLFF
TRBD2,TRBJ2-1,TRBV20-1,many,TGCAGTGCTGGACTAGCGGGGATAGTGCTTTACAATGAGCAGTTCTTC,CSAGLAGIVLYNEQFF
NA,TRBJ1-5,TRBV7-2,many,TGTGCCAGCAGCTCCCAACCGGTGGGGAGGGGCAATCAGCCCCAGCATTTT,CASSSQPVGRGNQPQHF
NA,TRBJ2-7,TRBV7-9,many,TGTGCCAGCAGCCCCGAGATCTCCTACGAGCAGTACTTC,CASSPEISYEQYF